These T cell receptor beta chains were read from a single sample in a study of blood T cell repertoires in COVID-19. TCRdb keeps only in-frame clones here, not all; method: immunoSEQ multiplex PCR. The sample has about 220,000 clones; 80% to 90% are singletons. The sequenced sample consisted of PBMCs or T cells enriched from blood (not recorded which). These receptors were taken from a woman aged 18-29 years in a cohort exposed to, infected with or recovered from COVID-19 (not recorded which). The CDR3 runs from the conserved cysteine through the conserved F or W. The D gene is left open where the match is weak. A clone size is listed for some rows: how often the clone was seen (once, few, many), or a class if it is expanded.

clone size	V gene	J gene	D gene	CDR3 DNA	CDR3 protein
NA	TRBV7-6	TRBJ1-4	TRBD1	TGTGCCAGCAGCCCGACAGGGGCAGATGAAAAACTGTTTTTT	CASSPTGADEKLFF
NA	TRBV6-5	TRBJ2-7	NA	TGTGCCAGCAGTTACGGCTTTCCACTACGCGAGCAGTACTTC	CASSYGFPLREQYF
NA	TRBV10-2	TRBJ1-6	TRBD1	TGCGCCACCGCGGACAGGTATAATTCACCCCTCCACTTT	CATADRYNSPLHF
NA	TRBV15	TRBJ1-3	NA	TGTGCCACCAGCAGGGACTACTCTGGAAACACCATATATTTT	CATSRDYSGNTIYF
NA	TRBV18	TRBJ2-5	TRBD1	TGTGCCAGCTCACCAGGGACAGGGGGCCAAGAGACCCAGTACTTC	CASSPGTGGQETQYF
NA	TRBV5-1	TRBJ2-2	TRBD2	TGCGCCAGCATAGGATTTAGCGGGAGGGCCGGAACCGGGGAGCTGTTTTTT	CASIGFSGRAGTGELFF
NA	TRBV29-1	TRBJ2-1	NA	TGCAGCGTTGATCCTAGCGACTACAATGAGCAGTTCTTC	CSVDPSDYNEQFF
NA	TRBV18	TRBJ2-7	NA	TGTGCCAGCTCACTCCGGACAGACTACGAGCAGTACTTC	CASSLRTDYEQYF
once	TRBV6-5	TRBJ2-1	NA	TGTGCCAGCAGTTACTCCTACAGGGCCAACGAGCAGTTCTTC	CASSYSYRANEQFF
NA	TRBV24-1	TRBJ2-2	TRBD1	TGTGCCACCAGTGTTCATCCGGGACAGGGGAAATCCGGGGAGCTGTTTTTT	CATSVHPGQGKSGELFF
NA	TRBV7-8	TRBJ2-7	TRBD2	TGTGCCAGCAGCTTAGTAGCGGGGGGGCCCGACGAGCAGTACTTC	CASSLVAGGPDEQYF
NA	TRBV18	TRBJ2-5	TRBD2	TGTGCCAGCTCACCCCGGACTAGCGGGTTCCAAGAGACCCAGTACTTC	CASSPRTSGFQETQYF
NA	TRBV6-5	TRBJ1-2	TRBD1	TGTGCCAGCAGCAGGGGGCAAGGTGGCTACACCTTC	CASSRGQGGYTF
NA	TRBV9	TRBJ1-1	NA	TGTGCCAGCAGCGTAGGATCCAGGAACATGAACACTGAAGCTTTCTTT	CASSVGSRNMNTEAFF
NA	TRBV5-6	TRBJ2-7	TRBD1	TGTGCCAGCAGCTTGACAGGGGCCTACGAGCAGTACTTC	CASSLTGAYEQYF
NA	TRBV27	TRBJ1-1	NA	TGTGCCAGCAGCGCTGGGAGATGGCCGGGAGGGAACACTGAAGCTTTCTTT	CASSAGRWPGGNTEAFF
NA	TRBV6-5	TRBJ1-5	NA	TGTGCCAGCAGTTACTCGGGGGGAGGCAATCAGCCCCAGCATTTT	CASSYSGGGNQPQHF
NA	TRBV11-3	TRBJ1-6	TRBD1	TGTGCCAGCAGCTCCCGACAGGGTAATTCACCCCTCCACTTT	CASSSRQGNSPLHF
NA	TRBV21-1	TRBJ2-7	NA	TGTGCCAGCAGCAGTAGGTTTGTGGGGACTAAAAACTCCGAGCAGTACTTC	CASSSRFVGTKNSEQYF
once	TRBV7-8	TRBJ2-3	NA	TGTGCCAGCAGTCTACGTCGGGAACTCACAGATACGCAGTATTTT	CASSLRRELTDTQYF
NA	TRBV5-1	TRBJ1-1	TRBD1	TGCGCCAGCAGCACGTCGACAGGGCTGAACACTGAAGCTTTCTTT	CASSTSTGLNTEAFF
NA	TRBV5-1	TRBJ2-7	NA	TGCGCCAGCAGCGCGGACTCCTACGAGCAGTACTTC	CASSADSYEQYF
few	TRBV7-9	TRBJ2-5	TRBD2	TGTGCCAGCAGCTTAGGGACTAGCGGGAGGGCCAGTGAGACCCAGTACTTC	CASSLGTSGRASETQYF
NA	TRBV28	TRBJ2-2	TRBD1	TGTGCCAGCAGAGGACAGGGGGCGAACACCGGGGAGCTGTTTTTT	CASRGQGANTGELFF
NA	TRBV28	TRBJ2-1	TRBD2	TGTGCCAGCAGTATATCACTAGCGGGCTCCTACAATGAGCAGTTCTTC	CASSISLAGSYNEQFF
NA	TRBV21-1	TRBJ1-4	NA	TGTGCCAGCAGCAGAGCAACTAATGAAAAACTGTTTTTT	CASSRATNEKLFF
NA	TRBV7-9	TRBJ2-4	NA	TGTGCCAGCAGCTTAGAACAGGGCCCTCCGGCCTTC	CASSLEQGPPAF
NA	TRBV4-2	TRBJ2-1	TRBD2	TGTGCCAGCAGCCAAGATTCTCTAGCGGGAGCTGTTAGTGAGCAGTTCTTC	CASSQDSLAGAVSEQFF
NA	TRBV2	TRBJ2-3	TRBD2	TGTGCCAGCAGTGAAGAGAGCGGGAGGGGGGAAACGCAGTATTTT	CASSEESGRGETQYF